This is a list of T cell receptor beta chains from one sample in a study of Graves' ophthalmopathy and Graves' hyperthyroidism. MiXCR was run by TCRdb on the multiplex PCR reads, yielding one entry per CDR3 protein. The top ten clones hold over 7.5% of a sample with about 210,000 distinct CDR3 sequences, 25% to 30% of them seen once. The material sequenced was peripheral blood. The receptors were gathered from a man between 50 and 59 years old with Graves' ophthalmopathy. Both conserved end residues are part of each CDR3. D genes are given only for firm matches. Clone size is given for some rows only: seen once, a few or many times, or a class if the clone is expanded.

many	TRBV6-2/TRBV6-3	TRBJ2-2	14	TRBD1	CASSQGANTGELFF	TGTGCCAGCAGTCAGGGGGCGAACACCGGGGAGCTGTTTTTT
many	TRBV20-1	TRBJ2-7	11	.	CSAQGGYEQYF	TGCAGTGCTCAGGGGGGCTACGAGCAGTACTTC
many	TRBV11-2	TRBJ2-7	13	.	CASSFGGAGEQYF	TGTGCCAGCAGCTTTGGGGGGGCAGGGGAGCAGTACTTC
many	TRBV4-1	TRBJ2-5	17	TRBD2	CASSQAGLAGGGGTQYF	TGCGCCAGCAGCCAAGCCGGACTAGCGGGAGGGGGAGGGACCCAGTACTTC
many	TRBV19	TRBJ2-7	14	TRBD2	CASSRASGSYEQYF	TGTGCCAGTAGTAGGGCTAGCGGGAGCTACGAGCAGTACTTC
many	TRBV12-3/TRBV12-4	TRBJ1-3	15	.	CASSSTGISGNTIYF	TGTGCCAGCAGTAGCACAGGGATCTCTGGAAACACCATATATTTT
.	TRBV11-2	TRBJ1-2	12	TRBD1	CASSLTQGGDTF	TGTGCCAGCAGCCTCACACAGGGGGGCGACACCTTC
many	TRBV11-2	TRBJ2-7	14	TRBD2	CASSLGGGPGEQYF	TGTGCCAGCAGCTTAGGGGGAGGGCCAGGCGAGCAGTACTTC
many	TRBV6-2/TRBV6-3	TRBJ1-1	15	TRBD1	CASRPTGTAYTEAFF	TGTGCCAGCAGACCAACAGGGACAGCCTACACTGAAGCTTTCTTT
many	TRBV20-1	TRBJ2-7	14	.	CSATPYGRAYEQYF	TGCAGTGCTACCCCCTACGGGCGAGCCTACGAGCAGTACTTC
.	TRBV15	TRBJ2-5	16	TRBD2	CATSRDTAGGMATQYF	TGTGCCACCAGCAGAGATACAGCGGGAGGCATGGCGACCCAGTACTTC
.	TRBV27	TRBJ2-1	16	.	CASSLESGPTYNEQFF	TGTGCCAGCAGTTTGGAGTCAGGGCCGACCTACAATGAGCAGTTCTTC
many	TRBV29-1	TRBJ1-2	12	.	CSVGARGYGYTF	TGCAGCGTTGGGGCCAGGGGCTATGGCTACACCTTC
many	TRBV24-1	TRBJ2-7	16	TRBD1	CATSETGTGNSYEQYF	TGTGCCACCAGTGAAACCGGGACAGGGAACTCCTACGAGCAGTACTTC
.	TRBV28	TRBJ2-4	16	.	CATQLMTAGSENIQYF	TGTGCCACCCAATTAATGACAGCCGGGTCCGAAAACATTCAGTACTTC
few	TRBV6-1	TRBJ2-7	13	TRBD2	CASSEAWAGGPHF	TGTGCCAGCAGTGAAGCTTGGGCGGGAGGGCCCCACTTC
many	TRBV7-2	TRBJ2-7	16	TRBD2	CASSLRAGGTPAEQYF	TGTGCCAGCAGCTTAAGGGCGGGAGGGACCCCTGCCGAGCAGTACTTC
.	TRBV28	TRBJ2-7	14	.	CASAQPGQIYEQYF	TGTGCCAGCGCCCAACCGGGGCAGATCTACGAGCAGTACTTC
many	TRBV7-2	TRBJ2-7	15	TRBD1	CASSPEDRGTYEQYF	TGTGCCAGCAGCCCCGAGGACAGGGGTACCTACGAGCAGTACTTC
.	TRBV12-3/TRBV12-4	TRBJ1-1	14	.	CASSSQAYNTEAFF	TGTGCCAGCAGTTCACAGGCCTACAACACTGAAGCTTTCTTT
many	TRBV19	TRBJ1-5	15	.	CASRREDSRNQPQHF	TGTGCCAGTAGGAGAGAGGACAGCCGTAATCAGCCCCAGCATTTT
many	TRBV19	TRBJ2-7	13	.	CASSSEATYEQYF	TGTGCCAGTAGTTCGGAGGCAACCTACGAGCAGTACTTC
.	TRBV20-1	TRBJ1-3	12	.	CSGQGAGNTIYF	TGCAGTGGGCAGGGAGCTGGAAACACCATATATTTT
many	TRBV7-2	TRBJ2-7	15	TRBD2	CASSTSAGGSYEQYF	TGTGCCAGCAGCACATCAGCGGGAGGGAGTTACGAGCAGTACTTC
.	TRBV5-5	TRBJ2-7	16	TRBD2	CASSLAGTSGRYEQYF	TGTGCCAGCAGCTTGGCTGGGACTAGCGGGAGGTACGAGCAGTACTTC
.	TRBV20-1	TRBJ2-1	16	TRBD2	CSARASGISSYNEQFF	TGCAGTGCTAGGGCTAGCGGGATCAGCTCCTACAATGAGCAGTTCTTC
once	TRBV6-2/TRBV6-3	TRBJ1-1	15	.	CASSYSDSASTEAFF	TGTGCCAGCAGTTACTCGGACAGTGCGTCTACTGAAGCTTTCTTT
.	TRBV12-3/TRBV12-4	TRBJ1-1	14	TRBD1	CASSYRTGRTEAFF	TGTGCCAGCAGTTACCGGACAGGGCGGACTGAAGCTTTCTTT
many	TRBV6-2/TRBV6-3	TRBJ1-1	19	TRBD1	CASSYSLDRGGNTNTEAFF	TGTGCCAGCAGTTACTCCCTTGACAGGGGAGGGAATACGAACACTGAAGCTTTCTTT
.	TRBV11-2	TRBJ2-7	15	.	CASSLSEGPFYEQYF	TGTGCCAGCAGCTTAAGTGAGGGGCCCTTCTACGAGCAGTACTTC
many	TRBV7-3	TRBJ1-1	16	.	CASSLKRQGGYPGAFF	TGTGCCAGCAGCTTAAAGAGGCAGGGAGGGTACCCTGGAGCTTTCTTT
many	TRBV7-9	TRBJ2-5	14	TRBD2	CASSPPGGKETQYF	TGTGCCAGCAGCCCCCCCGGGGGGAAAGAGACCCAGTACTTC
.	TRBV11-2	TRBJ2-7	14	.	CASSLVTGTYEQYF	TGTGCCAGCAGCTTAGTCACAGGGACCTACGAGCAGTACTTC
many	TRBV6-2/TRBV6-3	TRBJ1-1	14	.	CASSFLSGNTEAFF	TGTGCCAGCAGTTTCTTGTCAGGTAACACTGAAGCTTTCTTT
.	TRBV11-2	TRBJ2-2	16	TRBD2	CASSLLLAPNTGELFF	TGTGCCAGCAGCTTATTACTAGCGCCTAACACCGGGGAGCTGTTTTTT
many	TRBV6-5	TRBJ1-5	18	TRBD1	CASSFSPGAGGGNQPQHF	TGTGCCAGCAGTTTTTCTCCAGGGGCAGGGGGAGGAAATCAGCCCCAGCATTTT